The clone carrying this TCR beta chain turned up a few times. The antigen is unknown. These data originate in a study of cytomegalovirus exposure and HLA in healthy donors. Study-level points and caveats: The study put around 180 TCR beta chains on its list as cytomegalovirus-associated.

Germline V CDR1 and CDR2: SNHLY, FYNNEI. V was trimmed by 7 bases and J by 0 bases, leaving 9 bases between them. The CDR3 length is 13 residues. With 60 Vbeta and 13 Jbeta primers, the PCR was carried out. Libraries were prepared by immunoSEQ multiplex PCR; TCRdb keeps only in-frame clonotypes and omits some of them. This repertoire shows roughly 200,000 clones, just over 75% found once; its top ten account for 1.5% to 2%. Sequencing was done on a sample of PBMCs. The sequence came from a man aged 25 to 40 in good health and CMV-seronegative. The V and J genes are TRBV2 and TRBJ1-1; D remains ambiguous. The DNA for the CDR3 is TGTGCCAGCATATCCAACATGAACACTGAAGCTTTCTTT. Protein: CASISNMNTEAFF. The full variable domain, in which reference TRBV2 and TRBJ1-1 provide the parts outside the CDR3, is EPEVTQTPSHQVTQMGQEVILRCVPISNHLYFYWYRQILGQKVEFLVSFYNNEISEKSEIFDDQFSVERPDGSNFTLKIRSTKLEDSAMYFCASISNMNTEAFFGQGTRLTVV.